This TCR beta chain derives from a study of blood T cell repertoires in COVID-19. This CDR3 comprises 16 residues. CDR1 SGHNT and CDR2 YYREEE come from the germline V gene (reference sequence). The germline V and J ends were trimmed by 4 bases and 2 bases, with 16 bases remaining between them. This clone was seen more than once but under ten times. Method: immunoSEQ multiplex PCR; TCRdb's copy keeps in-frame clones and lacks some. Of about 190,000 clones in the sample, about four fifths were seen once. In Seattle, patients joined the study during active infection and were tracked longitudinally. The chain joins TRBV5-4 to TRBJ1-3; perhaps TRBD1 as D (6 bases). Input material: peripheral blood. This receptor was identified in a woman aged 55-69 years with COVID-19, enrolled during active disease. The CDR3 DNA reads TGTGCCAGCAGCATGAAACGACAGGACCCTGGAAACACCATATATTTT. It specifies CASSMKRQDPGNTIYF.